Below are 21 T cell receptor beta chains sequenced from a single sample in a study of cytomegalovirus exposure and HLA in healthy donors. Primers for the PCR totalled 60 Vbeta and 13 Jbeta. Repertoires were generated with immunoSEQ multiplex PCR, while TCRdb's copy carries only in-frame clones and drops some. The table shows about 140,000 clones, with about three quarters occurring only once. Input material: PBMCs. The receptor set was obtained from a male donor in good health and CMV-seropositive.

This chain joins TRBV28 and TRBJ2-3, with D possibly being TRBD1 (5 bases). This CDR3 region has 13 residues. The V and J ends lost 6 bases and 1 base respectively, with 8 bases between them. Germline CDR1 MDHEN, CDR2 SYDVKM. In nucleotides, the CDR3 is TGTGCCAGCAGCAAGACAGGCACAGATACGCAGTATTTT. Translating it yields CASSKTGTDTQYF.

The chain couples TRBV7-9 to TRBJ1-2; the D gene is possibly TRBD1 (6 bases). The CDR3 consists of 13 residues. CDR1 and CDR2 from the germline V gene are SEHNR and FQNEAQ (reference sequence). The V gene lost 0 bases and the J gene lost 5 bases, with 7 bases spanning the gap. CDR3 sequence reads: CASSLAQGYGYTF. The CDR3 DNA is TGTGCCAGCAGCTTAGCGCAGGGGTATGGCTACACCTTC.

The V and J genes are TRBV5-6 and TRBJ2-6; perhaps TRBD2 as D (6 bases). CDR1 is SGHDT, CDR2 YYEEEE, per germline. Trimming stripped 4 bases from V and 3 bases from J, with 11 bases between. The CDR3 is 15 amino acids. CDR3 DNA: TGTGCCAGCAGCAGAGGAGGGCATGGGGCCAACGTCCTGACTTTC. This gives the protein CASSRGGHGANVLTF.

V and J are TRBV7-8 and TRBJ1-1, with D hard to call. The CDR3 totals 15 residues. From germline, CDR1 is SGHVS and CDR2 FQNEAQ. The V end lost 5 bases, the J end lost 1 base, and 14 bases lay between the germline ends. CDR3 amino acids: CASSPTTLWNTEAFF. CDR3 nucleotide sequence: TGTGCCAGCAGCCCGACGACTCTTTGGAACACTGAAGCTTTCTTT.

CDR3 bases: TGTGCCATCAGTGAGCAGACAGGGGGATCCTATAATTCACCCCTCCACTTT. Translation gives CAISEQTGGSYNSPLHF. The chain employs TRBV10-3 and TRBJ1-6; 9 bases match TRBD1. The ends lost 2 bases at V and 1 base at J; junction bases unmatched: 3. The CDR3 covers 17 residues. From germline, CDR1 is ENHRY and CDR2 SYGVKD.

The sample holds a few counts of this clone. The rearrangement uses TRBV11-2 and TRBJ2-7; 9 bases line up with TRBD1. The CDR3 totals 16 residues. The V gene's germline CDR1 is SGHAT and CDR2 FQNNGV. J gave up 3 bases and V 1 base, and 7 bases lay outside the gene matches. The CDR3 DNA sequence: TGTGCCAGCAGCTTAGGTAGCGACAGGGGGTTCTACGAGCAGTACTTC. Its protein is CASSLGSDRGFYEQYF.

J is TRBJ2-5 and V is TRBV9; no clear D gene. The J call may be mistaken, given a closer DNA end match to TRBJ2-7. The V gene's germline CDR1 is SGDLS and CDR2 YYNGEE. This CDR3 comprises 16 residues. The CDR3 DNA follows: TGTGCCAGCAGCGTAGCCGATAGGCAGGAAGGCTACGAGCAGTACTTC. Protein sequence: CASSVADRQEGYEQYF.

This rearrangement joins TRBV9 to TRBJ2-3, with 7 bases lining up with TRBD2. With V trimmed by 0 bases and J by 4 bases, 11 bases remained unmatched. The CDR3 length is 17 residues. From germline, CDR1 is SGDLS and CDR2 YYNGEE. The CDR3 region has the DNA TGTGCCAGCAGCGTAGTGGGGTGGGAGGGGTTCGCAGATACGCAGTATTTT. It translates to CASSVVGWEGFADTQYF.

The chain is built from TRBV7-8 and TRBJ2-7, with D unclear. Germline CDR1 is SGHVS and CDR2 is FQNEAQ. CDR3 length: 13 amino acids. Trimming pared 3 bases from V and 3 bases from J, leaving 9 bases between. In nucleotides, the CDR3 is TGTGCCAGCAGCTTGTCTCGTTTCTACGAGCAGTACTTC. This translates into CASSLSRFYEQYF.

Here the CDR3 reads CASSLAGRPNYGYTF. The CDR3 nucleotides read TGTGCCAGCAGTTTGGCGGGGCGTCCTAACTATGGCTACACCTTC. The chain uses TRBV27 and TRBJ1-2; D may be TRBD1 (5 bases). CDR1 is MNHEY and CDR2 is SMNVEV in the germline V gene (reference sequence). The CDR3 length is 15 residues. The V and J ends lost 3 bases and 0 bases respectively, with 11 bases between them.

The rearrangement joins TRBV18 to TRBJ2-2; weak D call: TRBD1 (6 bases). V was pared by 2 bases and J by 7 bases, with 11 bases between. This CDR3 contains 14 residues. Germline CDR1 reads KGHSH; CDR2 reads LQKENI. The chain's CDR3 is CASSPRTVDGELFF. In DNA form, the CDR3 reads TGTGCCAGCTCACCAAGGACAGTGGACGGGGAGCTGTTTTTT.

V and J are TRBV7-9 and TRBJ1-1; TRBD1 matches 7 bases. V lost 3 bases to trimming and J lost 6 bases; unmatched junction nucleotides: 7. This CDR3 is 14 amino acids long. CDR1 is SEHNR and CDR2 is FQNEAQ in the germline V gene (reference sequence). The CDR3 region has the DNA TGTGCCAGCAGCTTGCCTGACAGGGCCTCTGAAGCTTTCTTT. Encoded protein: CASSLPDRASEAFF.

The chain links TRBV5-6 to TRBJ1-4; 7 bases align to TRBD1. V lost 4 bases and J lost 5; bases outside the gene matches: 5. Germline V gene sequence: CDR1 SGHDT, CDR2 YYEEEE. The length of the CDR3 is 14 residues. The CDR3 sequence is CASSHGTENEKLFF. DNA of the CDR3: TGTGCCAGCAGCCACGGGACAGAGAATGAAAAACTGTTTTTT. Full variable domain (remainder filled in from reference TRBV5-6 and TRBJ1-4): DAGVTQSPTHLIKTRGQQVTLRCSPKSGHDTVSWYQQALGQGPQFIFQYYEEEERQRGNFPDRFSGHQFPNYSSELNVNALLLGDSALYLCASSHGTENEKLFFGSGTQLSVL.

This rearrangement joins TRBV6-5 to TRBJ1-1; D possibly corresponds to TRBD1 (6 bases). The V end lost 0 bases, the J end lost 3 bases, and 11 bases lay between the germline ends. CDR1 and CDR2 from the germline V gene are MNHEY and SVGAGI. This CDR3 comprises 15 residues. The DNA of the CDR3 is TGTGCCAGCAGTTACTCGTCAGGGGCGGACACTGAAGCTTTCTTT. Translation: CASSYSSGADTEAFF.

The V gene is TRBV9, the J gene TRBJ2-5; 8 bases line up with TRBD2. The CDR3 consists of 15 residues. V was pared by 3 bases and J by 1 base, with 5 bases of the junction left unmatched. Germline CDR1 reads SGDLS; CDR2 reads YYNGEE. CDR3 in amino acids: CASSGYRGGQETQYF. CDR3 nucleotide sequence: TGTGCCAGCAGCGGTTATCGGGGGGGCCAAGAGACCCAGTACTTC.

The chain uses TRBV13 and TRBJ2-7; 7 positions match TRBD1. The CDR3 totals 15 residues. In germline, CDR1 is PRHDT, CDR2 FYEKMQ (reference sequence). V lost 5 bases and J lost 2; bases outside the gene matches: 9. CDR3 sequence (DNA): TGTGCCAGCAGCCCCGGCACACAGGGGCCCTACGAGCAGTACTTC. Translation gives CASSPGTQGPYEQYF.

The rearrangement uses TRBV6-1 and TRBJ2-3, with D possibly matching TRBD2 (6 bases). The CDR3 sequence is 17 residues long. The germline CDR1 and CDR2 sequences are MNHNS and SASEGT. Trimming stripped 2 bases from V and 1 base from J, with 16 bases between. The CDR3, as DNA: TGTGCCAGCAGTGAAAGCTCGGGGGTTTTAGGCACAGATACGCAGTATTTT. Translation gives CASSESSGVLGTDTQYF.

The chain recombines TRBV19 with TRBJ1-1; 8 bases agree with TRBD1. Per the germline V gene, CDR1 is LNHDA and CDR2 is SQIVND (reference sequence). V was clipped by 6 bases and J by 5 bases; unmatched bases: 8. The CDR3 is 14 residues long. The CDR3 DNA follows: TGTGCCAGTAGGTCCGGACAGGGTAGGACTGAAGCTTTCTTT. Amino acid sequence: CASRSGQGRTEAFF.

The V gene is TRBV9, the J gene TRBJ2-1; D perhaps matches TRBD2 (6 bases). Trimming removed 3 bases at V and 5 bases at J, with 12 bases between. CDR1 is SGDLS and CDR2 is YYNGEE in the germline V gene. This CDR3 comprises 14 residues. Here the CDR3 reads CASSGPSAHNEQFF. Written as DNA, the CDR3 is TGTGCCAGCAGCGGACCTAGCGCCCACAATGAGCAGTTCTTC.

The rearrangement joins TRBV28 to TRBJ1-2, with 9 bases matching TRBD1. In germline, CDR1 is MDHEN, CDR2 SYDVKM. This CDR3 has 14 residues. V lost 3 bases to trimming and J lost 8 bases; unmatched junction nucleotides: 7. This CDR3 reads CASSLGQGFVGYTF. The CDR3 bases are TGTGCCAGCAGTTTGGGACAGGGTTTTGTCGGCTACACCTTC.

This chain uses TRBV7-9 with TRBJ2-3; TRBD1 aligns across 7 bases. Germline values: CDR1 SEHNR, CDR2 FQNEAQ (reference sequence). The trim removed 1 base at V and 0 bases at J, leaving 7 bases unmatched. CDR3 length: 17 amino acids. Written as DNA, the CDR3 is TGTGCCAGCAGCTTAGTGGCCAGGGGGATTAGCACAGATACGCAGTATTTT. Translation gives CASSLVARGISTDTQYF.